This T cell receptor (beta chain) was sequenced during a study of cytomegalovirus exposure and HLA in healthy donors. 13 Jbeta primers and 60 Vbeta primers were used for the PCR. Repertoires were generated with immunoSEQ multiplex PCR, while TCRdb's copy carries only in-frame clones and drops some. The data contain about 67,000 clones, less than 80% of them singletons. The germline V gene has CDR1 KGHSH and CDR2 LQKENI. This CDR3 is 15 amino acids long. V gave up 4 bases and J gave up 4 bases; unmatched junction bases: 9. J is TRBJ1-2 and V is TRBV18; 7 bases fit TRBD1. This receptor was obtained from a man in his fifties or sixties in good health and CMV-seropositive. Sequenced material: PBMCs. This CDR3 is CASSLGGQKTYGYTF. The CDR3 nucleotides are TGTGCCAGCTCACTAGGGGGACAGAAAACCTATGGCTACACCTTC.